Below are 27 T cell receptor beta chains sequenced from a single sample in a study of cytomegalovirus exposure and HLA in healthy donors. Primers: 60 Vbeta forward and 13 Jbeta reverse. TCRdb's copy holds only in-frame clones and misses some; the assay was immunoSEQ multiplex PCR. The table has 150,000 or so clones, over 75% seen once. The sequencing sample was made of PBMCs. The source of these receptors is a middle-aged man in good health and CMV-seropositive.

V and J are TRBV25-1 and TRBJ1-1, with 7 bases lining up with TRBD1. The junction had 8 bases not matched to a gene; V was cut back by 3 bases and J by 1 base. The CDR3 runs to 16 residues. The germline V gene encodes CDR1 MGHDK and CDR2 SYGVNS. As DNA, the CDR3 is TGTGCCAGCAGTGAGGCACAGGGGAGAGAGAACACTGAAGCTTTCTTT. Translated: CASSEAQGRENTEAFF. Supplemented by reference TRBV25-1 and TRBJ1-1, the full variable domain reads EADIYQTPRYLVIGTGKKITLECSQTMGHDKMYWYQQDPGMELHLIHYSYGVNSTEKGDLSSESTVSRIRTEHFPLTLESARPSHTSQYLCASSEAQGRENTEAFFGQGTRLTVV.

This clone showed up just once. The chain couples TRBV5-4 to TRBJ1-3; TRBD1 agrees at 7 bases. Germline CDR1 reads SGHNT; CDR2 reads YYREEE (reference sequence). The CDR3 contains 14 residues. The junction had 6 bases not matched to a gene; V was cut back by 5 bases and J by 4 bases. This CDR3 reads CASRTGTEGNTIYF. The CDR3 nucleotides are TGTGCCAGCAGAACAGGGACAGAAGGAAACACCATATATTTT. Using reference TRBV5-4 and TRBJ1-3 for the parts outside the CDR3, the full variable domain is ETGVTQSPTHLIKTRGQQVTLRCSSQSGHNTVSWYQQALGQGPQFIFQYYREEENGRGNFPPRFSGLQFPNYSSELNVNALELDDSALYLCASRTGTEGNTIYFGEGSWLTVV.

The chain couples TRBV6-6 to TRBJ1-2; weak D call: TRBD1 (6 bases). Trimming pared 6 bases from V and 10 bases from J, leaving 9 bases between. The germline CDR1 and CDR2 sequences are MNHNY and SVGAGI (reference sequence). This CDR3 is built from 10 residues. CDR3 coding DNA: TGTGCCAGCAGCTGGACAGTCTACACCTTC. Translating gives CASSWTVYTF.

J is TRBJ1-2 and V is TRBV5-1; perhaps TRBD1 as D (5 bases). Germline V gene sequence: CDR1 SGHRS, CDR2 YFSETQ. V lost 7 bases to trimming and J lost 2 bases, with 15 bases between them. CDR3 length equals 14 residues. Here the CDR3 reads CASREGPSNYGYTF. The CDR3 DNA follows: TGCGCCAGCCGGGAGGGGCCTTCCAACTATGGCTACACCTTC.

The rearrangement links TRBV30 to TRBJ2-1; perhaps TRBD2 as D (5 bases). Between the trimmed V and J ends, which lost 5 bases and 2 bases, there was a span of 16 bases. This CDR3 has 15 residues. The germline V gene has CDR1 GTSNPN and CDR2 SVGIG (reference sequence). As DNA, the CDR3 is TGTGCCTGGGGACGGGGTGAAATTCCCTACAATGAGCAGTTCTTC. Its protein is CAWGRGEIPYNEQFF.

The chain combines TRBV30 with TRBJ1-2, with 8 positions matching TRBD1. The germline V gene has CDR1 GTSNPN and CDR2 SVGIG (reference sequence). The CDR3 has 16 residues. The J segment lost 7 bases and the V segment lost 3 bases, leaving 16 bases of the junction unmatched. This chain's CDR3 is CAWRRSTRQGSIGYTF. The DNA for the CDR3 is TGTGCCTGGAGGAGGAGCACTAGACAGGGGTCGATTGGCTACACCTTC. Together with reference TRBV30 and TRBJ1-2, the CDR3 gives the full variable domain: SQTIHQWPATLVQPVGSPLSLECTVEGTSNPNLYWYRQAAGRGLQLLFYSVGIGQISSEVPQNLSASRPQDRQFILSSKKLLLSDSGFYLCAWRRSTRQGSIGYTFGSGTRLTVV.

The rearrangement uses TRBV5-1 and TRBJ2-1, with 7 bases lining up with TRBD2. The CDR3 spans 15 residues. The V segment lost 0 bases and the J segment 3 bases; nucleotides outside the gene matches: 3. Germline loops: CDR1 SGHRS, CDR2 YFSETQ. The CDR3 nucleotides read TGCGCCAGCAGCTTGGCCCTAGCGGTCTACAATGAGCAGTTCTTC. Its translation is CASSLALAVYNEQFF.

CDR3: CASSLGTGSYNEQFF. CDR3 coding DNA: TGTGCCAGCAGCTTAGGGACAGGAAGTTACAATGAGCAGTTCTTC. The chain has TRBV7-3 and TRBJ2-1; the match to TRBD1 covers 8 bases. Germline values: CDR1 SGHTA, CDR2 FQGTGA. This CDR3 spans 15 amino acids. Trimming removed 2 bases from V and 4 bases from J; junction bases left unmatched: 4.

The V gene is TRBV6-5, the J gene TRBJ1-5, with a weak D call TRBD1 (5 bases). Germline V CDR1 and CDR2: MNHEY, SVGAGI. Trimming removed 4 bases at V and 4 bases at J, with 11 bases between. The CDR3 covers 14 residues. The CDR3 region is CASSLQGRNQPQHF. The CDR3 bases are TGTGCCAGCAGTTTGCAGGGCCGGAATCAGCCCCAGCATTTT.

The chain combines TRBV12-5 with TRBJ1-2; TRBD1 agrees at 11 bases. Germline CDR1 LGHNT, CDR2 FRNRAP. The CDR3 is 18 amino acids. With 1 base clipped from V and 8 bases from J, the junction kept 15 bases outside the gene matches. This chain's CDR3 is CASGLDLSRTGGFGGYTF. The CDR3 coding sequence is TGTGCTAGTGGTTTGGATCTCAGCAGGACAGGGGGCTTCGGAGGCTACACCTTC.

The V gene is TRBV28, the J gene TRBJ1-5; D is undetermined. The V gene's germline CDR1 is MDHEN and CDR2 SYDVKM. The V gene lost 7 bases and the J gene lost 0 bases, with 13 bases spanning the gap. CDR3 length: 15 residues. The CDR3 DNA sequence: TGTGCCAGCACACGGGGATTCTATAGCAATCAGCCCCAGCATTTT. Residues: CASTRGFYSNQPQHF.

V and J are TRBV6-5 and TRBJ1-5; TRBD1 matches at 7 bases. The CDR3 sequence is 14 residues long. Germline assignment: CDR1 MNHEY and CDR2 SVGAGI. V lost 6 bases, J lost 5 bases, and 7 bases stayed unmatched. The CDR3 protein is CASSKSRGDQPQHF. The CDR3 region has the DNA TGTGCCAGCAGCAAATCCAGGGGGGATCAGCCCCAGCATTTT.

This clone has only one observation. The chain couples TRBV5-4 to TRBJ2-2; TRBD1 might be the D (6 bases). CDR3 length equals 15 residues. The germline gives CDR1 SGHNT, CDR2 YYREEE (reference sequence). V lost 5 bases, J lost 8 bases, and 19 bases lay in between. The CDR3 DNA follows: TGTGCCAGCAGAACGAATTACGGGACAACGGGGGAGCTGTTTTTT. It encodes CASRTNYGTTGELFF.

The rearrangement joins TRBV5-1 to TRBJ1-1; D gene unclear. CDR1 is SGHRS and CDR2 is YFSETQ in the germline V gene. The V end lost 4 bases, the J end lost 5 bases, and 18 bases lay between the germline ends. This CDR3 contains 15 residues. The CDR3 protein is CASSPHSRDGTEAFF. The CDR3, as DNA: TGCGCCAGCAGCCCGCATTCGAGGGATGGGACTGAAGCTTTCTTT.

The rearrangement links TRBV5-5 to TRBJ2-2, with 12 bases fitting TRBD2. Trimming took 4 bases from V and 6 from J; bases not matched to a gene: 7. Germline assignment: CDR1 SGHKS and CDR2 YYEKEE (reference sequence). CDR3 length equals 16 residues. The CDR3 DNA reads TGTGCCAGCAGCAGCAGACTAGCGGGAGTTCCCGGGGAGCTGTTTTTT. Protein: CASSSRLAGVPGELFF.

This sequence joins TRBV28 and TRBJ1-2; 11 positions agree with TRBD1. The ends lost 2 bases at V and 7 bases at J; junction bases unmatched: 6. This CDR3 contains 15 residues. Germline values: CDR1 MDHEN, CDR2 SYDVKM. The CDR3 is CASSLTDRGRFGYTF. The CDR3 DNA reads TGTGCCAGCAGTTTAACGGACAGGGGGCGATTTGGCTACACCTTC.

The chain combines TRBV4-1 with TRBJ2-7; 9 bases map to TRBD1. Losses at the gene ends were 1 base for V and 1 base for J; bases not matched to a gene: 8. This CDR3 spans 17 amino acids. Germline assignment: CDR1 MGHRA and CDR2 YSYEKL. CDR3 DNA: TGCGCCAGCAGCCAAGGTTTTGGGGACAGGGCTTCCTACGAGCAGTACTTC. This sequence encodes CASSQGFGDRASYEQYF.

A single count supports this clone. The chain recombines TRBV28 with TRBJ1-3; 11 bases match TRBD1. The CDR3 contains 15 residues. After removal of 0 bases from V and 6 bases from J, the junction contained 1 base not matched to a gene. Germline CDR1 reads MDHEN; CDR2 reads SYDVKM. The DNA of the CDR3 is TGTGCCAGCAGTTTATGGGACAGGGGGCCAAACACCATATATTTT. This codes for CASSLWDRGPNTIYF.

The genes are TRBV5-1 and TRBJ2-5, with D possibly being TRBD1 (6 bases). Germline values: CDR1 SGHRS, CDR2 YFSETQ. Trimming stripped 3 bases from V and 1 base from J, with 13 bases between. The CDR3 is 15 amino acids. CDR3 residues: CASSWAGATQETQYF. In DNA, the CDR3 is TGCGCCAGCAGCTGGGCAGGGGCCACCCAAGAGACCCAGTACTTC.

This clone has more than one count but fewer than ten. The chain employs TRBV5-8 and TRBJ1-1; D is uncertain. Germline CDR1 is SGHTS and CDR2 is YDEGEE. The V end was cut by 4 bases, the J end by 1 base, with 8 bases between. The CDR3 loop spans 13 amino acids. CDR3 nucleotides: TGTGCCAGCAGCCCCAATTGGAACACTGAAGCTTTCTTT. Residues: CASSPNWNTEAFF. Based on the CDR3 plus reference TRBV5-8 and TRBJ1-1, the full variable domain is EAGVTQSPTHLIKTRGQQATLRCSPISGHTSVYWYQQALGLGLQFLLWYDEGEERNRGNFPPRFSGRQFPNYSSELNVNALELEDSALYLCASSPNWNTEAFFGQGTRLTVV.

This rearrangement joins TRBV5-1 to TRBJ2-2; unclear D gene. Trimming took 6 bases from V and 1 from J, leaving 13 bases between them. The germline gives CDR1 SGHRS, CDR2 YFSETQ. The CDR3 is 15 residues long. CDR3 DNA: TGCGCCAGCAAGGAGAGCACCCAGAACACCGGGGAGCTGTTTTTT. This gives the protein CASKESTQNTGELFF.

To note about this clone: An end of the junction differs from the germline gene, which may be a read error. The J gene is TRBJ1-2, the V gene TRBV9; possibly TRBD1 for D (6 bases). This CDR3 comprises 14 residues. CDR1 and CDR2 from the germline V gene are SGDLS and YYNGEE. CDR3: CASSVQSQTGSLAF. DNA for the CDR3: TGTGCCAGCAGCGTACAATCCCAGACAGGCTCCCTTGCCTTC.

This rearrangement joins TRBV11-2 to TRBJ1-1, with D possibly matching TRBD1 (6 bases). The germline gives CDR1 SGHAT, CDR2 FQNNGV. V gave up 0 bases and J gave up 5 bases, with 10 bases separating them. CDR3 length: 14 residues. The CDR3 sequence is CASSLDQGWTEAFF. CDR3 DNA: TGTGCCAGCAGCTTAGATCAGGGGTGGACTGAAGCTTTCTTT.

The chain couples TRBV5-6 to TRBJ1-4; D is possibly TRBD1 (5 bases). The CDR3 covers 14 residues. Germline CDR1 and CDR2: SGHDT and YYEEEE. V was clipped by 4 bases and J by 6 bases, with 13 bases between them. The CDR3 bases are TGTGCCAGCAGCCGGACCAGGGTGGATGAAAAACTGTTTTTT. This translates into CASSRTRVDEKLFF.

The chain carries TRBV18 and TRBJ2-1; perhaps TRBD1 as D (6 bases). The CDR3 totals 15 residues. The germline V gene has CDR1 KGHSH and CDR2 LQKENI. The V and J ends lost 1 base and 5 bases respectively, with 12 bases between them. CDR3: CASSPLGAGDNEQFF. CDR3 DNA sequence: TGTGCCAGCTCACCACTGGGGGCGGGTGACAATGAGCAGTTCTTC.

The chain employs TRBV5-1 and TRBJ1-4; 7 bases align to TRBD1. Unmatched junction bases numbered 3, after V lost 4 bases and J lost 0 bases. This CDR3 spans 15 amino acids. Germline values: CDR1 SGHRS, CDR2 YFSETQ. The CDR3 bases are TGCGCCAGCAGCACCGGACAGGCAACTAATGAAAAACTGTTTTTT. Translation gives CASSTGQATNEKLFF.

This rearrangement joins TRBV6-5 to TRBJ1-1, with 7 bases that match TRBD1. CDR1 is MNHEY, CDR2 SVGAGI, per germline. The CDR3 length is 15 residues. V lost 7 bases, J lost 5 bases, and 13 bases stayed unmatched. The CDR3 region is CASTPRGRGETEAFF. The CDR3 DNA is TGTGCCAGCACCCCCCGGGGCAGGGGGGAGACTGAAGCTTTCTTT.